This TCR beta chain originates from a study of CD8+CD57+ T cells in acquired aplastic anemia. About the study: Among healthy donors, CD4+ cells averaged about 9.9 million reads.

This clonotype has a count of ten or more. Its antigen is not known. TCR beta VDJ and CDR3 were profiled, and genomic DNA was the template. TCRdb analysed the reads with MiXCR anew, one entry per CDR3 protein. The top ten hold 8% to 8.5% of the sample, which has approximately 130,000 distinct CDR3 sequences, less than 45% seen once. Study conclusions and caveats: Patients had roughly 31 CD8+ CDR3 sequences in common with controls (the shared set).

This receptor was identified in a human donor in good health, serving as a control. The specimen was sorted CD4+, CD8+, or CD8+CD57+ T cells (not recorded which) from PBMCs.

Here the CDR3 reads CATRGDRVENQPQHF. The CDR3 coding sequence is TGTGCCACCAGGGGGGACAGGGTTGAGAATCAGCCCCAGCATTTT. J is TRBJ1-5 and V is TRBV15; 9 positions agree with TRBD1. The CDR3 consists of 15 residues. V gave up 6 bases and J gave up 4 bases; unmatched junction bases: 7. In germline, CDR1 is LNHNV, CDR2 YYDKDF (reference sequence).